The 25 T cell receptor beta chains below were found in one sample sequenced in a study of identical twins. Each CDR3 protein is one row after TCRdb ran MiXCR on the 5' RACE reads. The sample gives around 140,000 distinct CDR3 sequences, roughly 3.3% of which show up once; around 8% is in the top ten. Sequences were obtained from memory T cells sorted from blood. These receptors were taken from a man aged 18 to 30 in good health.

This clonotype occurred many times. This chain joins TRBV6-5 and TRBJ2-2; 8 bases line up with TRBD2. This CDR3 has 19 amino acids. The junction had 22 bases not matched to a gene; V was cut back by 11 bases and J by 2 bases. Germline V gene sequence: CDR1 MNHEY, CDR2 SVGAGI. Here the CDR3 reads CAARSAAGAPTVNTGELFF. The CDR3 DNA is TGTGCCGCCCGTTCGGCAGCGGGAGCGCCAACCGTCAACACCGGGGAGCTGTTTTTT.

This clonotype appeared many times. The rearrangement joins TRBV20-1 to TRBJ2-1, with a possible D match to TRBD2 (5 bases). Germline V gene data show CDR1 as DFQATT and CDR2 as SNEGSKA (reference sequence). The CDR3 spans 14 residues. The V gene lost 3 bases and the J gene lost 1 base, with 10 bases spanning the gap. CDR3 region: CSASGGSSYNEQFF. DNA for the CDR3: TGCAGTGCTAGTGGCGGGTCATCCTACAATGAGCAGTTCTTC.

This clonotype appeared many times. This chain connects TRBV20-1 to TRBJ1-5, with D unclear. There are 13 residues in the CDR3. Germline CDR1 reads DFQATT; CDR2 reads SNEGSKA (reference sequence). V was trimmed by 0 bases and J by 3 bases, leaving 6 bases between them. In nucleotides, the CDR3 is TGCAGTGCTAGAGAATCGCCCAATCAGCCCCAGCATTTT. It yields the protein CSARESPNQPQHF.

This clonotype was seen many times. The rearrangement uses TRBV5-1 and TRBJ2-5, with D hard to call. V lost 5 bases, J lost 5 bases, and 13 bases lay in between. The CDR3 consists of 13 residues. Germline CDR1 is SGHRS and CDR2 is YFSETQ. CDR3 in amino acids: CASRNENGETQYF. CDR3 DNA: TGCGCCAGCAGAAACGAAAATGGGGAGACCCAGTACTTC.

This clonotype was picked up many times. CDR3 sequence reads: CASSPDRPTGELFF. CDR3 coding DNA: TGCGCCAGCAGCCCGGATCGGCCCACCGGGGAGCTGTTTTTT. This chain uses TRBV5-1 with TRBJ2-2; no clear D. The CDR3 runs to 14 residues. Trimming took 4 bases from V and 4 from J, leaving 11 bases between them. Germline values: CDR1 SGHRS, CDR2 YFSETQ. Complete variable domain (other parts from reference TRBV5-1 and TRBJ2-2): KAGVTQTPRYLIKTRGQQVTLSCSPISGHRSVSWYQQTPGQGLQFLFEYFSETQRNKGNFPGRFSGRQFSNSRSEMNVSTLELGDSALYLCASSPDRPTGELFFGEGSRLTVL.

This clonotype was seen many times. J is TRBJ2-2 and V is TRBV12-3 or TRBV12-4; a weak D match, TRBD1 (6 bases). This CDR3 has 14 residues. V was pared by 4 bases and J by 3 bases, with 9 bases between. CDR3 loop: CASSSGQYTGELFF. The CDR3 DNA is TGTGCCAGCAGTTCAGGACAGTACACCGGGGAGCTGTTTTTT.

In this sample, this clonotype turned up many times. DNA of the CDR3: TGTGCCAGCAGCCGAGGGGGGGGCTACGAGCAGTACTTC. It yields the protein CASSRGGGYEQYF. The J gene is TRBJ2-7, the V gene TRBV12-3 or TRBV12-4, with D possibly matching TRBD2 (7 bases). The CDR3 is 13 residues long. The V end lost 6 bases, the J end lost 3 bases, and 12 bases lay between the germline ends.

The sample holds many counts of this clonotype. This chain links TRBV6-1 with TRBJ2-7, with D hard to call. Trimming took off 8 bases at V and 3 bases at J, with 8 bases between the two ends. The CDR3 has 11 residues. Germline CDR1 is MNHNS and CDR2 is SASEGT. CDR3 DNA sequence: TGTGCCAGCGGATCGTACTACGAGCAGTACGTC. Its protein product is CASGSYYEQYV.

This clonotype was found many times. The CDR3 loop is CAIRAGGDTDTQYF. The CDR3 DNA sequence: TGTGCCATCAGGGCAGGGGGTGACACAGATACGCAGTATTTT. J is TRBJ2-3 and V is TRBV10-3; 7 bases are shared with TRBD1. The germline V gene encodes CDR1 ENHRY and CDR2 SYGVKD. The V gene end was trimmed by 6 bases and the J gene end by 2 bases; junction bases not matched to a gene: 5. This CDR3 contains 14 residues.

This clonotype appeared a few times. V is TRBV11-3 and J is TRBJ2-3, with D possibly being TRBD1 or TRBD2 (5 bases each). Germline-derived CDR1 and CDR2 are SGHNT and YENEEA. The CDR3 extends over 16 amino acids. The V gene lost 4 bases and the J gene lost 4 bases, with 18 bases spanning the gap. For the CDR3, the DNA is TGTGCCAGCAGCTCCGGGGCAGGGAGAACACCAGATACGCAGTATTTT. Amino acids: CASSSGAGRTPDTQYF.

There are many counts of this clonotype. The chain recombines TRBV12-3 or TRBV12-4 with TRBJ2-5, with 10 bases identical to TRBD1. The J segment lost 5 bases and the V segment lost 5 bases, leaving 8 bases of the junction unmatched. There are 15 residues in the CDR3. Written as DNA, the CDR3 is TGTGCCAGCAGTCCAGGACAGGGGGGGTCGGAGACCCAGTACTTC. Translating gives CASSPGQGGSETQYF.

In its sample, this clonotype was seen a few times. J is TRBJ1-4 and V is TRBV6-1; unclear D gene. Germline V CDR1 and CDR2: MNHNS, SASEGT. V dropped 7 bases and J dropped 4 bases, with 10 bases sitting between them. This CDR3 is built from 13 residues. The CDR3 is CASKRRLNEKLFF. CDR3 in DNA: TGTGCCAGCAAAAGACGGCTTAATGAAAAACTGTTTTTT.

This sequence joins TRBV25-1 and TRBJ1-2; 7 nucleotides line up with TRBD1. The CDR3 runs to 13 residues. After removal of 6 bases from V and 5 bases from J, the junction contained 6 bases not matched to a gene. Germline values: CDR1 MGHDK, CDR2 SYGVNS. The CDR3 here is CASSQTGTYGYTF. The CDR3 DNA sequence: TGTGCCAGCAGCCAGACAGGGACTTATGGCTACACCTTC.

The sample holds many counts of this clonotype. CDR3 protein: CASLSGGPFSYEQYF. DNA of the CDR3: TGTGCCAGCCTTAGCGGGGGGCCTTTCTCCTACGAGCAGTACTTC. V usage is TRBV7-9 and J usage is TRBJ2-7; 10 bases are a match to TRBD2. V gave up 8 bases and J gave up 0 bases; unmatched junction bases: 7. This CDR3 region has 15 residues. CDR1 and CDR2 (germline): SEHNR, FQNEAQ (reference sequence).

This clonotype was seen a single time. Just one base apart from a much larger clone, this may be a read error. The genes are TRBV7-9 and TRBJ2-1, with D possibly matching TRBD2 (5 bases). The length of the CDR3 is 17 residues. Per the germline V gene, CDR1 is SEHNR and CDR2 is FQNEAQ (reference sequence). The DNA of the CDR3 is TGTGCCAGCAGCTTAGCCCCTGCGGGCCGTACTCACAATGAGCAGATCTTC. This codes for CASSLAPAGRTHNEQIF.

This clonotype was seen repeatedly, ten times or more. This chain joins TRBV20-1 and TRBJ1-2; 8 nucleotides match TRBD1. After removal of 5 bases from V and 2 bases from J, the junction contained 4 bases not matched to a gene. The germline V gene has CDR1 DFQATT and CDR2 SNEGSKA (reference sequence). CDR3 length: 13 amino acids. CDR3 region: CSADRQGNYGYTF. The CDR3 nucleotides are TGCAGTGCTGATAGACAGGGGAACTATGGCTACACCTTC.

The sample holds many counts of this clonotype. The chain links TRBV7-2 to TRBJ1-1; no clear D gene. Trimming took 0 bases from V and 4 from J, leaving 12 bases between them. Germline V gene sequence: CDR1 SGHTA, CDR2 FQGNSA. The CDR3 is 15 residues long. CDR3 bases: TGTGCCAGCAGCTTAGCGGTGGGGTCTTCCACTGAAGCTTTCTTT. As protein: CASSLAVGSSTEAFF.

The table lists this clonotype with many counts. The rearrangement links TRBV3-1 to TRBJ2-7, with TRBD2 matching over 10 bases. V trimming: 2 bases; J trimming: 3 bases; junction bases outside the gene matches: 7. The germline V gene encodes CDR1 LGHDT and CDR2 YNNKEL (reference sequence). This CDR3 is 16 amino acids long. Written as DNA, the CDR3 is TGTGCCAGCAGCCAATCTCCTAGCGGGAGTTACTACGAGCAGTACTTC. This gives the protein CASSQSPSGSYYEQYF.

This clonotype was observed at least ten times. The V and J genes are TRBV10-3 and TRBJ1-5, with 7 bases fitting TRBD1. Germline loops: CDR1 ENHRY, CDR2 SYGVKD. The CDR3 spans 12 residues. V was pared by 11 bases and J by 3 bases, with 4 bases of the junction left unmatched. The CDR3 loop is CAAGTDNQPQHF. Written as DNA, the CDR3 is TGTGCCGCCGGGACAGACAATCAGCCCCAGCATTTT.

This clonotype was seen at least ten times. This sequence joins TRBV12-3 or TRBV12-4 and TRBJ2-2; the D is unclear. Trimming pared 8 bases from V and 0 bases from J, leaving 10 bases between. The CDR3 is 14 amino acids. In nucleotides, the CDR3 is TGTGCCAGCCGGCCCTCAACGAACACCGGGGAGCTGTTTTTT. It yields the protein CASRPSTNTGELFF.

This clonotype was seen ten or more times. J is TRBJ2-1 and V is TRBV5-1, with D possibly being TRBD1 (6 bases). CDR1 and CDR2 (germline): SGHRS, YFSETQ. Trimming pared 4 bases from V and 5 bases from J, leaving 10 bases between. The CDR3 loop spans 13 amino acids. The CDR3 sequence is CASSTGPDNEQFF. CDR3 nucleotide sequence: TGCGCCAGCAGCACAGGGCCCGACAATGAGCAGTTCTTC.

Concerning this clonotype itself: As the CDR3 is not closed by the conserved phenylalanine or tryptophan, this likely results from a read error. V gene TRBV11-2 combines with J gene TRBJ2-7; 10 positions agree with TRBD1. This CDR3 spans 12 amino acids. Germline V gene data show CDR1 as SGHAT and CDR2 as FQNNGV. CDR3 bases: TGCGCCAGCAGCGAGGACAGGGGGAGGCAGTACGGC. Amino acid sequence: CASSEDRGRQYG.

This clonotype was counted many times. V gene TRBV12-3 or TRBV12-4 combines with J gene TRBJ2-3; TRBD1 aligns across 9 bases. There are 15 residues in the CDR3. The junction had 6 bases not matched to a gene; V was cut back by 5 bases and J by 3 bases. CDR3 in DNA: TGTGCCAGCAGTCCGTACAGGGGGCGTACAGATACGCAGTATTTT. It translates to CASSPYRGRTDTQYF.

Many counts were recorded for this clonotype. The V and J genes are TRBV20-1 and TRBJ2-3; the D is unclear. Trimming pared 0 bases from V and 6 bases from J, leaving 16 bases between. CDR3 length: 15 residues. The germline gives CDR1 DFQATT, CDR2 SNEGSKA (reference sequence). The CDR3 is CSARDAELVHDTQYF. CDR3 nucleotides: TGCAGTGCTAGAGATGCGGAGCTAGTACACGATACGCAGTATTTT.

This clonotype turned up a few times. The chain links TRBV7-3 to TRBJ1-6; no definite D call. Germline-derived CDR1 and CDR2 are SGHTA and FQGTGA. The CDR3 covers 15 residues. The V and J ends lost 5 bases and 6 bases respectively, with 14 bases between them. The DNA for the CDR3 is TGTGCCAGCAGCGAAACCGGGAGATTTAATTCACCCCTCCACTTT. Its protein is CASSETGRFNSPLHF.